The 20 T cell receptor beta chains below were found in one sample sequenced in a study of shared clonotypes between healthy human individuals. Assay: immunoSEQ multiplex PCR; the TCRdb copy retains only in-frame clones and omits some. Counted here are about 1 million clones, about 70% occurring once; the ten biggest clones make up around 1.4%. The material sequenced was memory CD4+ T cells sorted from blood. Subset given: CD45RA-negative fraction. These receptors were taken from a man between 18 and 35 years old in good health.

On this clone itself: Compared with germline, one end of the junction differs, possibly owing to a read error. The rearrangement uses TRBV7-7 and TRBJ2-3, with D perhaps TRBD2 (5 bases). CDR3 length equals 16 residues. Germline CDR1 is SSHAT and CDR2 is FNYEAQ (reference sequence). CDR3 sequence reads: CASSRGGGSSTDTQYF. CDR3 DNA: TGTGCTAGCAGCCGCGGAGGAGGATCTAGCACAGATACGCAGTATTTT.

The J gene is TRBJ1-4, the V gene TRBV9; D not certain. Trimming took off 0 bases at V and 5 bases at J, with 5 bases between the two ends. This CDR3 spans 13 amino acids. Germline V lookup: CDR1 SGDLS, CDR2 YYNGEE. The CDR3 coding sequence is TGTGCCAGCAGCGTAGCTGGGAATGAAAAACTGTTTTTT. This gives the protein CASSVAGNEKLFF.

This clone came up many times. V usage is TRBV2 and J usage is TRBJ2-2; D unresolved. This CDR3 comprises 14 residues. Germline loops: CDR1 SNHLY, CDR2 FYNNEI. Trimming left V 5 bases short and J 1 base short, with 8 bases between. The CDR3 sequence: CASSYVVNTGELFF. CDR3 sequence (DNA): TGTGCCAGCAGTTACGTGGTGAACACCGGGGAGCTGTTTTTT.

Many counts were recorded for this clone. The chain links TRBV7-2 to TRBJ1-2; 10 bases are shared with TRBD1. J was trimmed by 2 bases and V by 5 bases; bases with no gene match: 5. The CDR3 spans 15 residues. Germline CDR1 is SGHTA and CDR2 is FQGNSA. The chain's CDR3 is CASSTDRGTNYGYTF. The CDR3 DNA sequence: TGTGCCAGCAGCACGGACAGGGGGACGAACTATGGCTACACCTTC.

This clone was observed a single time. V is TRBV30 and J is TRBJ1-5; perhaps TRBD1 as D (5 bases). V was cut by 0 bases and J by 4 bases, with 22 bases left in between. There are 18 residues in the CDR3. Germline lookup yields CDR1 GTSNPN and CDR2 SVGIG (reference sequence). The CDR3 is CAWSVGTSGIYGNQPQHF. DNA of the CDR3: TGTGCCTGGAGTGTCGGGACCTCGGGGATATACGGAAATCAGCCCCAGCATTTT.

V is TRBV5-1 and J is TRBJ2-3; 8 bases match TRBD2. Germline-derived CDR1 and CDR2 are SGHRS and YFSETQ. CDR3 length: 13 amino acids. V lost 4 bases and J lost 5; bases outside the gene matches: 3. The CDR3 nucleotides are TGCGCCAGCAGCCTACGGGGGGGAGATACGCAGTATTTT. This codes for CASSLRGGDTQYF. The full variable domain, completed using reference TRBV5-1 and TRBJ2-3, is KAGVTQTPRYLIKTRGQQVTLSCSPISGHRSVSWYQQTPGQGLQFLFEYFSETQRNKGNFPGRFSGRQFSNSRSEMNVSTLELGDSALYLCASSLRGGDTQYFGPGTRLTVL.

The rearrangement uses TRBV7-3 and TRBJ2-1; 7 bases agree with TRBD1. The CDR3 covers 14 residues. V lost 5 bases to trimming and J lost 7 bases; unmatched junction nucleotides: 8. The germline CDR1 and CDR2 sequences are SGHTA and FQGTGA. The CDR3 reads CASSLRQGDNEQFF. The DNA of the CDR3 is TGTGCCAGCAGCCTGCGACAGGGTGATAATGAGCAGTTCTTC.

This clone has just a few counts. The CDR3 nucleotides read TGTGCCAGCAGCGACAGGGAAGGTCAGCCCCAGCATTTT. This gives the protein CASSDREGQPQHF. The genes are TRBV7-9 and TRBJ1-5; 7 bases match TRBD1. The germline gives CDR1 SEHNR, CDR2 FQNEAQ (reference sequence). The length of the CDR3 is 13 residues. Trimming cost V 5 bases and J 6 bases; bases outside gene matches: 4.

The CDR3 region has the DNA TGTGCCAGCAGCTGGGCCGGACAGGGTGCTCCTATCTCTGGAAACACCATATATTTT. It yields the protein CASSWAGQGAPISGNTIYF. The V call is TRBV7-2, the J call TRBJ1-3, with 8 bases aligning to TRBD1. The CDR3 has 19 residues. Germline lookup yields CDR1 SGHTA and CDR2 FQGNSA. J gave up 0 bases and V 4 bases, and 14 bases lay outside the gene matches.

This rearrangement joins TRBV10-3 to TRBJ2-1; 12 bases map to TRBD2. V dropped 6 bases and J dropped 6; count of bases not matched to a gene: 6. Germline V gene lookup returns CDR1 ENHRY and CDR2 SYGVKD. This CDR3 region has 15 residues. In nucleotides, the CDR3 is TGTGCCATCAGCCCGACTAGCGGGGGAGTCAATGAGCAGTTCTTC. Protein product: CAISPTSGGVNEQFF.

The CDR3 loop reads CASSYRDRGGYEQYF. For the CDR3, the DNA is TGTGCCAGCAGTTACCGGGACAGGGGAGGCTACGAGCAGTACTTC. This rearrangement joins TRBV6-6 to TRBJ2-7, with 10 positions matching TRBD1. The ends lost 2 bases at V and 3 bases at J; junction bases unmatched: 4. CDR1 and CDR2 from the germline V gene are MNHNY and SVGAGI (reference sequence). This CDR3 is built from 15 residues.

This clone showed up many times. Other DNA sequences in the sample encode the same CDR3. This rearrangement joins TRBV5-1 to TRBJ1-5; D is ambiguous. Trimming shortened V by 0 bases and J by 2 bases, and 6 bases separated the two germline ends. The CDR3 has 14 amino acids. The germline V gene encodes CDR1 SGHRS and CDR2 YFSETQ. The DNA for the CDR3 is TGCGCCAGCAGCTTGGACAGTGGCAATCAGCCCCAGCATTTT. This encodes CASSLDSGNQPQHF.

The chain carries TRBV5-1 and TRBJ2-5; the D gene is possibly TRBD1 (6 bases). Trimming pared 2 bases from V and 3 bases from J, leaving 11 bases between. Germline V gene data show CDR1 as SGHRS and CDR2 as YFSETQ. This CDR3 is 14 amino acids long. For the CDR3, the DNA is TGCGCCAGCAGCTTCGCAACAGGGAAAGAGACCCAGTACTTC. This gives the protein CASSFATGKETQYF.

Notes on this clone: This specimen includes other DNA sequences encoding the same CDR3. The chain employs TRBV30 and TRBJ1-1; D not certain. Germline V CDR1 and CDR2: GTSNPN, SVGIG (reference sequence). The CDR3 extends over 12 amino acids. Trimming took off 3 bases at V and 2 bases at J, with 7 bases between the two ends. The CDR3 nucleotides read TGTGCCTGGAGGGGTACTAACACTGAAGCTTTCTTT. Its translation: CAWRGTNTEAFF.

This clone was seen a few times. The V gene is TRBV28, the J gene TRBJ1-6; 9 bases are a match to TRBD1. Germline V gives CDR1 MDHEN, CDR2 SYDVKM. The CDR3 totals 16 residues. J gave up 10 bases and V 3 bases, and 10 bases lay outside the gene matches. CDR3 bases: TGTGCCAGCAGTTTCACAGGGGGCGGTGGGAGGTCACCCCTCCACTTT. Its protein product is CASSFTGGGGRSPLHF.

The chain links TRBV5-1 to TRBJ2-7, with 7 bases that match TRBD2. Per germline, CDR1 SGHRS and CDR2 YFSETQ. J was trimmed by 7 bases and V by 0 bases; bases with no gene match: 10. The CDR3 is 15 residues long. DNA of the CDR3: TGCGCCAGCAGCTTGGCGTCGGTAGCGGGTGAAGAGCAGTACTTC. Its translation is CASSLASVAGEEQYF.

The chain is built from TRBV29-1 and TRBJ2-7, with TRBD2 matching over 8 bases. Germline trimming cut 8 bases from V and 5 bases from J; bases unmatched to any gene: 14. CDR3 length equals 14 residues. CDR1 and CDR2 from the germline V gene are SQVTM and ANQGSEA. CDR3 DNA: TGCAGCATTGGGACTAGTACCACTAGTAACGAGCAGTACTTC. Protein: CSIGTSTTSNEQYF.

This clone was seen a few times. The V call is TRBV18, the J call TRBJ1-4; 8 nucleotides line up with TRBD1. The CDR3 has 13 amino acids. Trimming cost V 5 bases and J 7 bases; bases outside gene matches: 3. Germline CDR1 is KGHSH and CDR2 is LQKENI. The CDR3, as DNA: TGTGCCAGCTCAATAGGACAGGGTGAAAAACTGTTTTTT. It is translated as CASSIGQGEKLFF. Full variable domain (remainder filled in from reference TRBV18 and TRBJ1-4): NAGVMQNPRHLVRRRGQEARLRCSPMKGHSHVYWYRQLPEEGLKFMVYLQKENIIDESGMPKERFSAEFPKEGPSILRIQQVVRGDSAAYFCASSIGQGEKLFFGSGTQLSVL.

This clone was counted only a few times. Other DNA sequences of this sample code for an identical CDR3. The chain employs TRBV5-1 and TRBJ2-3; D gene uncertain. V lost 0 bases, J lost 0 bases, and 5 bases lay in between. The CDR3 extends over 14 amino acids. The germline V gene encodes CDR1 SGHRS and CDR2 YFSETQ. Here the CDR3 DNA reads TGCGCCAGCAGCTTGGGCTTAAGCACAGATACGCAGTATTTT. Protein: CASSLGLSTDTQYF. The full variable domain, with the rest looked up from reference TRBV5-1 and TRBJ2-3, is KAGVTQTPRYLIKTRGQQVTLSCSPISGHRSVSWYQQTPGQGLQFLFEYFSETQRNKGNFPGRFSGRQFSNSRSEMNVSTLELGDSALYLCASSLGLSTDTQYFGPGTRLTVL.

The CDR3: CASSADRGQETQYF. For the CDR3, the DNA is TGTGCCAGCAGTGCCGACAGGGGGCAGGAGACCCAGTACTTC. V is TRBV5-6 and J is TRBJ2-5; TRBD1 agrees at 10 bases. CDR3 length: 14 residues. Germline CDR1 and CDR2: SGHDT and YYEEEE. Losses at the gene ends were 5 bases for V and 5 bases for J; bases not matched to a gene: 6.